The 26 T cell receptor beta chains presented below share a single source sample, sequenced in a study of CD8+ T cells in alopecia areata. Following extraction, RNA underwent reverse transcription to cDNA, which served as the sequencing template. The data were produced by immunoSEQ multiplex PCR, yet TCRdb's version contains in-frame clones alone and is incomplete. The sample gives 150,000 to 200,000 clones, roughly 66% of which show up once; approximately 0.97% is in the top ten. This sample's treatment: oral pan-JAK inhibitor, 5-10 mg twice daily. Material: CD4+ T cells sorted from blood, obtained at week 24, from a patient treated with tofacitinib. The receptors shown here come from a human donor with alopecia areata.

The chain recombines TRBV5-6 with TRBJ2-2; D ambiguous. The V and J ends lost 4 bases and 0 bases respectively, with 7 bases between them. The germline V gene encodes CDR1 SGHDT and CDR2 YYEEEE. The CDR3 contains 14 residues. CDR3 loop: CASSLVANTGELFF. Written as DNA, the CDR3 is TGTGCCAGCAGCCTAGTAGCGAACACCGGGGAGCTGTTTTTT.

The genes are TRBV7-2 and TRBJ2-2; TRBD1 is a possible D gene (5 bases). This CDR3 has 18 amino acids. Germline V gene sequence: CDR1 SGHTA, CDR2 FQGNSA. V was cut by 5 bases and J by 0 bases, with 19 bases left in between. The CDR3 reads CASSLRVAETSNTGELFF. As DNA, the CDR3 is TGTGCCAGCAGCCTCAGGGTGGCGGAGACCTCGAACACCGGGGAGCTGTTTTTT.

CDR3 sequence reads: CASQRGLSTEAFF. CDR3 nucleotides: TGTGCCTCTCAGAGGGGGTTGAGCACTGAAGCTTTCTTT. The chain joins TRBV30 to TRBJ1-1, with a tentative D call TRBD1 (6 bases). Between the trimmed V and J ends, which lost 7 bases and 4 bases, there was a span of 16 bases. The CDR3 length is 13 residues. CDR1 and CDR2 (germline): GTSNPN, SVGIG (reference sequence).

The chain has TRBV4-1 and TRBJ2-1; weak D call: TRBD1 (6 bases). CDR3 length: 15 amino acids. Germline CDR1 MGHRA, CDR2 YSYEKL. Between the trimmed V and J ends, which lost 3 bases and 6 bases, there was a span of 15 bases. In DNA, the CDR3 is TGCGCCAGCAGCCATCCCTACAGGGTTATCAATGAGCAGTTCTTC. It codes for CASSHPYRVINEQFF.

This clone occurred a few times. The V gene is TRBV10-3, the J gene TRBJ2-3; D remains unclear. The CDR3 is made up of 13 amino acids. Germline CDR1 ENHRY, CDR2 SYGVKD. V dropped 2 bases and J dropped 0 bases, with 3 bases sitting between them. The CDR3 reads CAISEGSTDTQYF. CDR3 coding DNA: TGTGCCATCAGTGAGGGCAGCACAGATACGCAGTATTTT.

In regard to this clone: One end of the junction varies from germline; a read error may be responsible. This rearrangement joins TRBV15 to TRBJ1-5; D is uncertain. The germline V gene has CDR1 LNHNV and CDR2 YYDKDF (reference sequence). CDR3 length: 12 residues. CDR3: CATSRDYQLQHF. DNA for the CDR3: TGTGCCACCAGCAGAGATTATCAGCTCCAGCATTTT.

In its sample, this clone was seen once. The CDR3 spells CAWRRSGRTGELFF. The CDR3 DNA sequence: TGTGCCTGGAGAAGATCGGGACGGACCGGGGAGCTGTTTTTT. The V call is TRBV30, the J call TRBJ2-2; TRBD1 or TRBD2 may be the D gene (5 bases each). CDR1 is GTSNPN and CDR2 is SVGIG in the germline V gene (reference sequence). Trimming took off 3 bases at V and 5 bases at J, with 13 bases between the two ends. The CDR3 runs 14 residues.

The chain employs TRBV2 and TRBJ2-3, with D unresolved. Germline V gene data show CDR1 as SNHLY and CDR2 as FYNNEI. Trimming pared 4 bases from V and 9 bases from J, leaving 11 bases between. The CDR3 consists of 12 residues. The CDR3 reads CASSVAPDTQYF. The CDR3 nucleotides are TGTGCCAGCAGTGTTGCCCCTGACACGCAGTATTTT.

J is TRBJ1-1 and V is TRBV18; 7 nucleotides match TRBD1. The CDR3 consists of 12 residues. In germline, CDR1 is KGHSH, CDR2 LQKENI. The V segment lost 6 bases and the J segment 6 bases; nucleotides outside the gene matches: 4. DNA for the CDR3: TGTGCCAGCTCCGCGGGACAGCCTGAAGCTTTCTTT. Translated, it gives CASSAGQPEAFF.

The gene calls are TRBV14 and TRBJ2-2; D is possibly TRBD2 (5 bases). Germline-derived CDR1 and CDR2 are SGHDN and FVKESK. The V gene lost 1 base and the J gene lost 5 bases, with 11 bases spanning the gap. This CDR3 is 15 amino acids long. The CDR3 nucleotides read TGTGCCAGCAGCCAAGTTCGGGGAGCGACCGGGGAGCTGTTTTTT. Protein sequence: CASSQVRGATGELFF.

The V gene is TRBV9, the J gene TRBJ2-3; D unclear. Trimming took 4 bases from V and 3 from J, leaving 6 bases between them. In germline, CDR1 is SGDLS, CDR2 YYNGEE. The CDR3 consists of 12 residues. The CDR3 sequence is CASSSDTDTQYF. CDR3 coding DNA: TGTGCCAGCAGCTCAGATACAGATACGCAGTATTTT.

This clone was seen more than once but under ten times. The chain links TRBV19 to TRBJ1-1, with D maybe TRBD1 (6 bases). CDR1 is LNHDA, CDR2 SQIVND, per germline (reference sequence). The CDR3 sequence is 14 residues long. The V gene lost 6 bases and the J gene lost 1 base, with 12 bases spanning the gap. CDR3 sequence: CASREQGGNTEAFF. CDR3 nucleotide sequence: TGTGCCAGTAGGGAACAGGGTGGGAACACTGAAGCTTTCTTT.

The genes are TRBV7-8 and TRBJ2-1; D assignment may be TRBD1 or TRBD2 (5 bases each). Germline values: CDR1 SGHVS, CDR2 FQNEAQ. This CDR3 has 13 residues. V lost 3 bases and J 9 bases, leaving 12 bases between the germline ends. CDR3 residues: CASSFSTRGEQFF. The CDR3 nucleotides read TGTGCCAGCAGCTTTTCAACTAGGGGTGAGCAGTTCTTC.

This sequence joins TRBV9 and TRBJ2-1; TRBD2 aligns across 8 bases. The CDR3 is made up of 15 amino acids. Trimming removed 0 bases from V and 9 bases from J; junction bases left unmatched: 8. The germline gives CDR1 SGDLS, CDR2 YYNGEE. CDR3 sequence reads: CASSVVTGGPGEQFF. The CDR3 DNA reads as TGTGCCAGCAGCGTAGTGACGGGGGGGCCCGGTGAGCAGTTCTTC.

This chain links TRBV29-1 with TRBJ1-1; D remains ambiguous. The germline gives CDR1 SQVTM, CDR2 ANQGSEA. The CDR3 is 12 residues long. The V gene lost 3 bases and the J gene lost 8 bases, with 13 bases spanning the gap. In nucleotides, the CDR3 is TGCAGCGTTGATGACCAGAGTAAGGAAGCTTTCTTT. Amino acids: CSVDDQSKEAFF. The full variable domain, in which reference TRBV29-1 and TRBJ1-1 provide the parts outside the CDR3, is SAVISQKPSRDICQRGTSLTIQCQVDSQVTMMFWYRQQPGQSLTLIATANQGSEATYESGFVIDKFPISRPNLTFSTLTVSNMSPEDSSIYLCSVDDQSKEAFFGQGTRLTVV.

Note on this clone: Other DNA variants within this sample encode the same CDR3. The chain links TRBV5-4 to TRBJ1-2; D is undetermined. Trimming pared 0 bases from V and 2 bases from J, leaving 8 bases between. The CDR3 consists of 14 residues. Germline-derived CDR1 and CDR2 are SGHNT and YYREEE (reference sequence). The CDR3 DNA sequence: TGTGCCAGCAGCTTGGCCCCCGGCAACTATGGCTACACCTTC. This sequence encodes CASSLAPGNYGYTF. Looking up the rest from reference TRBV5-4 and TRBJ1-2 gives the full variable domain: ETGVTQSPTHLIKTRGQQVTLRCSSQSGHNTVSWYQQALGQGPQFIFQYYREEENGRGNFPPRFSGLQFPNYSSELNVNALELDDSALYLCASSLAPGNYGYTFGSGTRLTVV.

The CDR3 DNA is TGCAGCGTTGGGGGACAGCGCGACGAGCAGTACTTC. This encodes CSVGGQRDEQYF. The gene calls are TRBV29-1 and TRBJ2-7, with TRBD1 matching over 7 bases. V trimming: 4 bases; J trimming: 5 bases; junction bases outside the gene matches: 5. The CDR3 spans 12 residues. Per germline, CDR1 SQVTM and CDR2 ANQGSEA.

This clone was observed a handful of times. This chain links TRBV5-4 with TRBJ2-1; tentative D call: TRBD2 (6 bases). The CDR3 is made up of 16 amino acids. Germline V gene sequence: CDR1 SGHNT, CDR2 YYREEE (reference sequence). The germline V and J ends were trimmed by 0 bases and 0 bases, with 10 bases remaining between them. The chain's CDR3 is CASSLGGMSSYNEQFF. The CDR3 DNA is TGTGCCAGCAGCTTGGGCGGGATGAGCTCCTACAATGAGCAGTTCTTC.

As for this clone: The sample carries other DNA sequences with the same CDR3. The rearrangement links TRBV20-1 to TRBJ1-1; D remains unclear. The CDR3 covers 11 residues. CDR1 and CDR2 (germline): DFQATT, SNEGSKA (reference sequence). The ends were cut back, 6 bases at V and 0 bases at J, with 5 bases in the middle. The CDR3 bases are TGCAGTGCCAGCTTGAACACTGAAGCTTTCTTT. This gives the protein CSASLNTEAFF.

The rearrangement joins TRBV6-1 to TRBJ1-2; D gene ambiguous. This CDR3 is built from 15 residues. V shed 2 bases and J shed 2 bases, with 12 bases lying between them. Germline V lookup: CDR1 MNHNS, CDR2 SASEGT. The CDR3, as DNA: TGTGCCAGCAGTGAATATATCACTCCGAACTATGGCTACACCTTC. This codes for CASSEYITPNYGYTF.

This clone was detected a few times. This chain joins TRBV4-3 and TRBJ1-3; D is perhaps TRBD1 (5 bases). The CDR3 length is 15 residues. The germline V gene encodes CDR1 LGHNA and CDR2 YSLEER. The V end was cut by 4 bases, the J end by 0 bases, with 10 bases between. CDR3 sequence (DNA): TGCGCCAGCAGCCGAGACAGCGCCTCTGGAAACACCATATATTTT. It specifies CASSRDSASGNTIYF.

This clone was counted a few times. The V gene is TRBV29-1, the J gene TRBJ2-3; 8 bases line up with TRBD1. The CDR3 loop spans 14 amino acids. Germline values: CDR1 SQVTM, CDR2 ANQGSEA. With 4 bases clipped from V and 4 bases from J, the junction kept 7 bases outside the gene matches. As DNA, the CDR3 is TGCAGCGTTGTGGTCAGGGGGCGGTCAGATACGCAGTATTTT. Translation: CSVVVRGRSDTQYF.

For this clone: Other DNA sequences of this sample code for an identical CDR3. The J gene is TRBJ2-6, the V gene TRBV30; D not resolved. The germline V gene has CDR1 GTSNPN and CDR2 SVGIG (reference sequence). The CDR3 runs to 13 residues. The germline V and J ends were trimmed by 3 bases and 1 base, with 4 bases remaining between them. The chain's CDR3 is CAWSGSGANVLTF. The DNA of the CDR3 is TGTGCCTGGAGCGGTTCTGGGGCCAACGTCCTGACTTTC.

This clone was seen only a few times. For the CDR3, the DNA is TGCAGCGTTGTTGCGGGGGTGGAGCAGTTCTTC. Its translation is CSVVAGVEQFF. The chain recombines TRBV29-1 with TRBJ2-1; 7 nucleotides agree with TRBD2. The CDR3 contains 11 residues. Germline CDR1 reads SQVTM; CDR2 reads ANQGSEA. V was clipped by 4 bases and J by 10 bases; unmatched bases: 4.

V gene TRBV7-2 combines with J gene TRBJ1-5; no clear D. CDR3 size: 14 residues. The germline V gene encodes CDR1 SGHTA and CDR2 FQGNSA. V lost 1 base and J lost 4, with 8 bases in between. This CDR3 is CASSLEAGNQPQHF. Here the CDR3 DNA reads TGTGCCAGCAGCTTAGAGGCGGGTAATCAGCCCCAGCATTTT.

This clone was seen once. The chain employs TRBV11-2 and TRBJ2-1; D may correspond to TRBD1 or TRBD2 (5 bases each). CDR1 and CDR2 (germline): SGHAT, FQNNGV. Trimming removed 5 bases at V and 9 bases at J, with 14 bases between. The CDR3 consists of 13 residues. This CDR3 is CASSVRTGGEQFF. The DNA for the CDR3 is TGTGCCAGCAGCGTACGGACTGGGGGTGAGCAGTTCTTC.